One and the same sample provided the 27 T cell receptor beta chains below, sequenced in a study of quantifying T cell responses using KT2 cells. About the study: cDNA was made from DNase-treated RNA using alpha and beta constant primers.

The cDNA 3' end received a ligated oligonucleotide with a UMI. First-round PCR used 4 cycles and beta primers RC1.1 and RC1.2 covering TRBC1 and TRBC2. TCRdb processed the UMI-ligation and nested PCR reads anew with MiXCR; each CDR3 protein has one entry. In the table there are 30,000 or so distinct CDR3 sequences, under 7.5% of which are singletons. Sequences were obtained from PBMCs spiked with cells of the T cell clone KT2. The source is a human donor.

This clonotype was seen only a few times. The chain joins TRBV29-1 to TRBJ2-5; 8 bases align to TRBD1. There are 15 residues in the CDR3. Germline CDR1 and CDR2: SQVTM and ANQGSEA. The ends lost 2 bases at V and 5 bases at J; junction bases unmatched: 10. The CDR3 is CSVETSGGGRETQYF. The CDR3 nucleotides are TGCAGCGTTGAAACCTCAGGGGGCGGACGGGAGACCCAGTACTTC.

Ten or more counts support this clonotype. Written as DNA, the CDR3 is TGTGCCAGCAGCTTAGCGAACAGTCACACTGAAGCTTTCTTT. Translated, it gives CASSLANSHTEAFF. The chain links TRBV7-8 to TRBJ1-1; D is ambiguous. With 0 bases removed from V and 3 bases from J, the gap between germline ends came to 8 bases. Germline lookup yields CDR1 SGHVS and CDR2 FQNEAQ. The CDR3 runs to 14 residues.

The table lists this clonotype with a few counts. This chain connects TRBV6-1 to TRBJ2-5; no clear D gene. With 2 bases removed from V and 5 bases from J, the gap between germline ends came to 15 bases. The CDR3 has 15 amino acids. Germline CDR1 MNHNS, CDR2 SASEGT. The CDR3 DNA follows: TGTGCCAGCAGTGAAACCTTATCACCTGGGGAGACCCAGTACTTC. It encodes CASSETLSPGETQYF.

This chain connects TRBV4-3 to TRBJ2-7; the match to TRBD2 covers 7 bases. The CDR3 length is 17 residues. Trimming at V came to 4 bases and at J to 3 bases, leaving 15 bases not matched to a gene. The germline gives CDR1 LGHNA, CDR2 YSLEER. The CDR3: CASSPAPGGAGVYEQYF. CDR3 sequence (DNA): TGCGCCAGCAGCCCCGCTCCGGGGGGAGCCGGGGTCTACGAGCAGTACTTC.

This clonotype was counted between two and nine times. The chain's CDR3 is CASSQVDQAFF. In DNA form, the CDR3 reads TGTGCCAGCAGCCAAGTAGACCAAGCTTTCTTT. The chain carries TRBV3-1 and TRBJ1-1; D remains unclear. This CDR3 comprises 11 residues. V shed 1 base and J shed 9 bases, with 6 bases lying between them. CDR1 and CDR2 (germline): LGHDT, YNNKEL (reference sequence).

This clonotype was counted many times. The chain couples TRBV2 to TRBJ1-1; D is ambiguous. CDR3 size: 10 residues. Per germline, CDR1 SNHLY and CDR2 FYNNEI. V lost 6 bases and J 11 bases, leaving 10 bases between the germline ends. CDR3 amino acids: CASREVSAFF. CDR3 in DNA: TGTGCCAGCAGAGAGGTGTCGGCTTTCTTT.

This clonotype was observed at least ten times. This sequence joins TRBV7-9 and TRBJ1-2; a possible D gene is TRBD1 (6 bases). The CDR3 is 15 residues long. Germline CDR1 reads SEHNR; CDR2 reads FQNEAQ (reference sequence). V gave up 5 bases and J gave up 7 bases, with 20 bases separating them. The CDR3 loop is CASSTLPQGRGGYTF. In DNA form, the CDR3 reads TGTGCCAGCAGCACTCTCCCCCAGGGGCGGGGTGGCTACACCTTC.

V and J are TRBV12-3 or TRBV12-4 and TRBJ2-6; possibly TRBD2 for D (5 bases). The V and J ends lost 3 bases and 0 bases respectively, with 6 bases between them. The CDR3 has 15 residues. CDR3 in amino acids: CASSFGVSGANVLTF. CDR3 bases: TGTGCCAGCAGTTTCGGGGTCTCTGGGGCCAACGTCCTGACTTTC.

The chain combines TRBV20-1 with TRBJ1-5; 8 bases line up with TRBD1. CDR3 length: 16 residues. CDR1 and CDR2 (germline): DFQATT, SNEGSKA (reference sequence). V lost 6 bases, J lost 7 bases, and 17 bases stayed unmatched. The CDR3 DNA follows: TGCAGTGCAGAACGACAGGGGAGAGGGTTAAGCCAGCCCCAGCATTTT. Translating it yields CSAERQGRGLSQPQHF.

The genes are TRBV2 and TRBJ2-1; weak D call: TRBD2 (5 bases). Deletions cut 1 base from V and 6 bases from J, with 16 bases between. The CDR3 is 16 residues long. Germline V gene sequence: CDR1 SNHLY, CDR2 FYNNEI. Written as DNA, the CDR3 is TGTGCCAGCAGTGAAGGGAGGCTAGCCGTGGGCAATGAGCAGTTCTTC. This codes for CASSEGRLAVGNEQFF.

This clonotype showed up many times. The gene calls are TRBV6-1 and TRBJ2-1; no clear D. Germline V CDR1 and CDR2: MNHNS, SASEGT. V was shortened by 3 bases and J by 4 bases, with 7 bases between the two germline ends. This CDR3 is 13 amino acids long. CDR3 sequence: CASSDRSYNEQFF. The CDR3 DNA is TGTGCCAGCAGTGACAGGTCTTACAATGAGCAGTTCTTC.

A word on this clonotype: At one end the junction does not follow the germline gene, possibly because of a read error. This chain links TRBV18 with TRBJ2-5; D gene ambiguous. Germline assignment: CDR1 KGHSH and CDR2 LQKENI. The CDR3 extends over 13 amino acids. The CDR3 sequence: CASSQETQGTQYF. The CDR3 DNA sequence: TGTGCCAGCTCACAGGAGACGCAAGGGACCCAGTACTTC.

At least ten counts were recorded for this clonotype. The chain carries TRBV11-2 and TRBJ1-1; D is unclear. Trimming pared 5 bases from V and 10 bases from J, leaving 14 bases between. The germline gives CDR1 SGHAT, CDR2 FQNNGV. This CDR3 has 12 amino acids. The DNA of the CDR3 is TGTGCCAGCAGCGGCCGGGCCCTGGGAGCTTTCTTT. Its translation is CASSGRALGAFF.

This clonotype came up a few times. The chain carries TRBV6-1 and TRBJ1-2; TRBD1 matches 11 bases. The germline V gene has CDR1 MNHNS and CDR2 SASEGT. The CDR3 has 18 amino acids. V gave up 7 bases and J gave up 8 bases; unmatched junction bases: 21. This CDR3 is CASITGFWTGQGAEGYTF. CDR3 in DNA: TGTGCCAGCATTACCGGTTTTTGGACCGGACAGGGGGCGGAAGGCTACACCTTC.

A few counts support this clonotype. The CDR3 loop reads CASEGSSGGDESYEQYF. The CDR3, as DNA: TGTGCCAGCGAGGGCTCCAGCGGGGGGGACGAGTCCTACGAGCAGTACTTC. The rearrangement links TRBV6-2 or TRBV6-3 to TRBJ2-7; 10 bases match TRBD2. Germline loops: CDR1 MNHEY, CDR2 SVGEGT. This CDR3 spans 17 amino acids. The ends lost 8 bases at V and 1 base at J; junction bases unmatched: 14.

The CDR3 DNA is TGCAGTGCTAGAGAATCAGGACAGCCCCAGCATTTT. Translation gives CSARESGQPQHF. The chain carries TRBV20-1 and TRBJ1-5; D not certain. This CDR3 has 12 residues. Looked up from germline, CDR1 is DFQATT and CDR2 is SNEGSKA (reference sequence). The ends were cut back, 0 bases at V and 7 bases at J, with 7 bases in the middle.

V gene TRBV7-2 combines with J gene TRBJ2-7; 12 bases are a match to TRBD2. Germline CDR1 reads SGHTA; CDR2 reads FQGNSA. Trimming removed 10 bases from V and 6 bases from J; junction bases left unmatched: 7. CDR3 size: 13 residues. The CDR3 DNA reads TGTGCCACTAGACTAGCGGGAGTTCTCGAGCAGTACTTC. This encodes CATRLAGVLEQYF.

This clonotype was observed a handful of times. Here the CDR3 reads CASSFPGGIITDTQYF. CDR3 nucleotides: TGTGCCAGCAGCTTTCCAGGGGGAATAATCACAGATACGCAGTATTTT. V and J are TRBV7-9 and TRBJ2-3; 7 bases fit TRBD1. The CDR3 loop spans 16 amino acids. V trimming: 3 bases; J trimming: 2 bases; junction bases outside the gene matches: 8. CDR1 is SEHNR and CDR2 is FQNEAQ in the germline V gene (reference sequence).

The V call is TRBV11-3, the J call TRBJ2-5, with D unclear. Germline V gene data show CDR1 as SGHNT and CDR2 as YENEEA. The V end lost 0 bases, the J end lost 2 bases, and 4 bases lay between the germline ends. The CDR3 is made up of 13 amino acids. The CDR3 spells CASSLDTQETQYF. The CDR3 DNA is TGTGCCAGCAGCTTAGACACTCAAGAGACCCAGTACTTC.

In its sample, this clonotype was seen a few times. CDR3 coding DNA: TGTGCCAGCAGCGTAGCTACATTGGACACGGACATTCAGTACTTC. This translates into CASSVATLDTDIQYF. This chain links TRBV9 with TRBJ2-4; maybe TRBD1 (5 bases). Trimming left V 0 bases short and J 8 bases short, with 15 bases between. The CDR3 is 15 amino acids. Germline V gives CDR1 SGDLS, CDR2 YYNGEE.

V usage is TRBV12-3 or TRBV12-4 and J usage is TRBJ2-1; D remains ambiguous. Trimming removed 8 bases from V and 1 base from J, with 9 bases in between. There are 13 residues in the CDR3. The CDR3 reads CASSRGSYNEQFF. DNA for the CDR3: TGTGCCAGCTCGCGCGGATCCTACAATGAGCAGTTCTTC.

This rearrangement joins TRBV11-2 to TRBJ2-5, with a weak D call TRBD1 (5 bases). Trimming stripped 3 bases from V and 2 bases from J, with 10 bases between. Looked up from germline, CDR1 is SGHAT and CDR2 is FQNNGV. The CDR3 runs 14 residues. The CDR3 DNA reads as TGTGCCAGCAGCTTCCGACAGTCACAAGAGACCCAGTACTTC. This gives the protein CASSFRQSQETQYF. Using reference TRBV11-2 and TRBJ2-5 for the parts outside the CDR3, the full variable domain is EAGVAQSPRYKIIEKRQSVAFWCNPISGHATLYWYQQILGQGPKLLIQFQNNGVVDDSQLPKDRFSAERLKGVDSTLKIQPAKLEDSAVYLCASSFRQSQETQYFGPGTRLLVL.

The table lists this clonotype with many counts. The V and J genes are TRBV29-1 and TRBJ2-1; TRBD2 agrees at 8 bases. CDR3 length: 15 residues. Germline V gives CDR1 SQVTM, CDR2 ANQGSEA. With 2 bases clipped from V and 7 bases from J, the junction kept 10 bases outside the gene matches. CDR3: CSVEMGTRFRNEQFF. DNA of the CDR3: TGCAGCGTTGAAATGGGGACTAGGTTTAGGAATGAGCAGTTCTTC.

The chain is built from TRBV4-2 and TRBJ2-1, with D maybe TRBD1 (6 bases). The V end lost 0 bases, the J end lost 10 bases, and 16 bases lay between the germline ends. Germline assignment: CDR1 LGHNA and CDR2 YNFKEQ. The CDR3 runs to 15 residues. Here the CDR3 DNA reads TGTGCCAGCAGCCAAGAGGGGTCAGGGGAGAAGGAGCAGTTCTTC. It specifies CASSQEGSGEKEQFF.

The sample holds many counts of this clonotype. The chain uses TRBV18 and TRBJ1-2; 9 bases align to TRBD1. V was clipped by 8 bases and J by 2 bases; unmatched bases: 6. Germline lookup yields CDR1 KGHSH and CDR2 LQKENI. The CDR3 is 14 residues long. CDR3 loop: CASGTGGRNYGYTF. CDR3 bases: TGTGCCAGCGGTACAGGGGGCAGAAACTATGGCTACACCTTC.

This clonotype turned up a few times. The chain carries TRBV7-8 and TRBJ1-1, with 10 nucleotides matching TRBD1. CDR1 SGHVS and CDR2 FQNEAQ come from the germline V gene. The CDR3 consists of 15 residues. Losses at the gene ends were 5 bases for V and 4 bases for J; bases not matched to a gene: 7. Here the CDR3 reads CASSLSGTGATEAFF. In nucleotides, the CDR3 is TGTGCCAGCAGCCTCTCCGGGACAGGGGCCACTGAAGCTTTCTTT.

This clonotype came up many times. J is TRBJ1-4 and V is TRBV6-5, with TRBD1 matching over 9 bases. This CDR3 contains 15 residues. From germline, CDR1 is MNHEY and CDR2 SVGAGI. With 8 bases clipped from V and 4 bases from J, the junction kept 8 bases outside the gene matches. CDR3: CASGPGTGNNEKLFF. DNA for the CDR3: TGTGCCAGCGGACCCGGGACAGGGAATAATGAAAAACTGTTTTTT.